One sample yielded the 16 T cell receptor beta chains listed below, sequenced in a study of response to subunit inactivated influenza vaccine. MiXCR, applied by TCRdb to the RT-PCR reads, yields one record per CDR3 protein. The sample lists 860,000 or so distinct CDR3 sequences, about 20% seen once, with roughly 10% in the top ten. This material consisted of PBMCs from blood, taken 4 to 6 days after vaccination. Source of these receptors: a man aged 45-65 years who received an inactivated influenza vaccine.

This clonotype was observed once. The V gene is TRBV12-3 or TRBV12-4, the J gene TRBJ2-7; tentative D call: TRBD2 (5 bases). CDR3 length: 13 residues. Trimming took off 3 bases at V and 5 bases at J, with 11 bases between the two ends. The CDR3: CASSLVLGNEQYF. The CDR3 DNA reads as TGTGCCAGCAGTTTGGTACTCGGGAACGAGCAGTACTTC.

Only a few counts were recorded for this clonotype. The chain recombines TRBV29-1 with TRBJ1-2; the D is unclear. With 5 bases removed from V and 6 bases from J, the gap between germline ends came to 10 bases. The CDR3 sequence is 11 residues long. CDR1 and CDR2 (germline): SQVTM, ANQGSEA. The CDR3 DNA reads TGCAGCGTTCCAGCGGACCATGGCTACACCTTC. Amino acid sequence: CSVPADHGYTF.

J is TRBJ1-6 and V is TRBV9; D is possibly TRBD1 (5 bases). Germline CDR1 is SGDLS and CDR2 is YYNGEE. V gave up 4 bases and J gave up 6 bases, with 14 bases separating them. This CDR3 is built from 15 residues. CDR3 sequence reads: CASSLGTAGNSPLHF. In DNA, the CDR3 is TGTGCCAGCAGCCTAGGGACCGCGGGTAATTCACCCCTCCACTTT.

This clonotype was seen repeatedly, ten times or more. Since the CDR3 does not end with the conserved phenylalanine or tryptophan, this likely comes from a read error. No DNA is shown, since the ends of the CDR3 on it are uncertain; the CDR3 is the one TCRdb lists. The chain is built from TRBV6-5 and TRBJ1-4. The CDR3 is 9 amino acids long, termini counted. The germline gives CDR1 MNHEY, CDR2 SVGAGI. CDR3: CASSYPKIL.

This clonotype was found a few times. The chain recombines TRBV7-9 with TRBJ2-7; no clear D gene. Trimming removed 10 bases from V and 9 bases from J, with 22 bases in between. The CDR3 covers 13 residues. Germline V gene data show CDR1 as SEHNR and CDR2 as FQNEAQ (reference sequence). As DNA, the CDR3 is TGTGCCATCGGCCCCGGTCCCCTATTCCCGCAGTACTTC. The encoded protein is CAIGPGPLFPQYF.

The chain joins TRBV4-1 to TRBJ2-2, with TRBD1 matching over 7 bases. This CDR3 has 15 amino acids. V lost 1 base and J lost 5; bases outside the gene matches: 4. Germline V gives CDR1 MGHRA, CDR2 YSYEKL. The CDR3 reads CASSQGQGWTGELFF. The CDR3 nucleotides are TGCGCCAGCAGCCAAGGACAGGGCTGGACCGGGGAGCTGTTTTTT.

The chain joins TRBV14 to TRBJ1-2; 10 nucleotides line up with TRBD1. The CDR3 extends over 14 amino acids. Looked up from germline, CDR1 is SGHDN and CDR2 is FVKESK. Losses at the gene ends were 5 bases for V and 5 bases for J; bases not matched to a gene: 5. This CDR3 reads CASSVGQGLYGYTF. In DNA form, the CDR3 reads TGTGCCAGCAGCGTGGGACAGGGGCTTTATGGCTACACCTTC.

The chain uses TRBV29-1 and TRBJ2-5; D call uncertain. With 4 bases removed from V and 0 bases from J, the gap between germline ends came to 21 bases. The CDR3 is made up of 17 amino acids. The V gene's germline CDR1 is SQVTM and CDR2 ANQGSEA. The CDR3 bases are TGCAGCGTTGGTGTCGTGCTGGTAGCAAGGTACCAAGAGACCCAGTACTTC. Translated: CSVGVVLVARYQETQYF. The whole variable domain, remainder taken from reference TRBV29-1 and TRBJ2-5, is SAVISQKPSRDICQRGTSLTIQCQVDSQVTMMFWYRQQPGQSLTLIATANQGSEATYESGFVIDKFPISRPNLTFSTLTVSNMSPEDSSIYLCSVGVVLVARYQETQYFGPGTRLLVL.

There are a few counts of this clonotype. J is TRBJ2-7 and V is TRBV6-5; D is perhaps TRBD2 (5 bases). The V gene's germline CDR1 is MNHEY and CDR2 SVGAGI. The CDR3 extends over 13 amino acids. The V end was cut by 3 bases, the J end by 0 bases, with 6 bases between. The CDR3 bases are TGTGCCAGCAGTTATGCGGGCTCCTACGAGCAGTACTTC. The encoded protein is CASSYAGSYEQYF.

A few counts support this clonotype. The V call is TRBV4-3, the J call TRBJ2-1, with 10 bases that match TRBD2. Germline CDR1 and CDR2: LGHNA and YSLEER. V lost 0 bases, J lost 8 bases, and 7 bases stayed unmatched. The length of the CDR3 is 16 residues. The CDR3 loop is CASSQDPPAGGDEQFF. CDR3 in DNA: TGCGCCAGCAGCCAAGACCCCCCAGCGGGAGGGGATGAGCAGTTCTTC.

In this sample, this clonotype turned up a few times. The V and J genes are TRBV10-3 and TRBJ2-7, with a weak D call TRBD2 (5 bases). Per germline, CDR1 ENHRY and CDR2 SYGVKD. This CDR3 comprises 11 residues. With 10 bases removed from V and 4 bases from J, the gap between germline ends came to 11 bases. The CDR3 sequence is CATRGWYEQYF. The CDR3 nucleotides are TGTGCCACCCGGGGATGGTACGAGCAGTACTTC.

The CDR3 coding sequence is TGCGCCAGCAGCCAAGTATTTGGGTACGAGCAGTACTTC. This translates into CASSQVFGYEQYF. The chain links TRBV4-3 to TRBJ2-7, with D unresolved. V was clipped by 1 base and J by 4 bases, with 8 bases between them. CDR3 size: 13 residues. From germline, CDR1 is LGHNA and CDR2 YSLEER.

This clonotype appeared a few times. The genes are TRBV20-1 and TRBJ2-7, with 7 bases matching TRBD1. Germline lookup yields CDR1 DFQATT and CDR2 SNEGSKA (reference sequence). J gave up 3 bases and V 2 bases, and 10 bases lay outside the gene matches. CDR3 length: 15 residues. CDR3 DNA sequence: TGCAGTGCTAGATTTGAGGGGGCCGTGAACTACGAGCAGTACTTC. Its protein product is CSARFEGAVNYEQYF.

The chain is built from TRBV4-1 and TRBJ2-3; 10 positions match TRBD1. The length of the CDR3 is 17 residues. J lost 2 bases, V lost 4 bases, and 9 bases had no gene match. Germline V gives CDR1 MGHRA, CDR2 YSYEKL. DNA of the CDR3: TGCGCCAGCAGCCGCTTAACCGGGACAGGGGACACAGATACGCAGTATTTT. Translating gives CASSRLTGTGDTDTQYF.

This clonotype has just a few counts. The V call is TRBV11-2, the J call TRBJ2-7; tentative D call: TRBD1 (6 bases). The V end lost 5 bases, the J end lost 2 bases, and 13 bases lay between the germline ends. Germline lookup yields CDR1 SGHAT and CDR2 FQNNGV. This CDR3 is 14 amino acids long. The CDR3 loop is CASSHPTGTYEQYF. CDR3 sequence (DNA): TGTGCCAGCAGCCACCCTACAGGGACCTACGAGCAGTACTTC.

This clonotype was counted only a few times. CDR3 residues: CSVEQAPGETQYF. The CDR3, as DNA: TGCAGCGTTGAACAGGCTCCAGGCGAGACCCAGTACTTC. The gene calls are TRBV29-1 and TRBJ2-5; D is unclear. Trimming cost V 2 bases and J 5 bases, with 12 bases left between them. CDR3 length equals 13 residues. The germline CDR1 and CDR2 sequences are SQVTM and ANQGSEA.